Each of the 30 T cell receptor beta chains below was sequenced from the same sample in a study of tumor-infiltrating lymphocytes in primary liver carcinoma. The approximately 20-31 mg bulk tissue piece was not sorted before simultaneous RNA and DNA extraction. With a constant-region primer, TCR beta cDNA was made from around 520 ng of total RNA. Investigators got TCR beta libraries out of three nested multiplex PCR rounds, done with slightly modified ARM-PCR. TRBV1-TRBV30 forward primers and a C-beta reverse primer were used in the first two PCR rounds, which each ran for nine to ten cycles. TCRdb reprocessed the multiplex PCR reads via MiXCR and lists one record per CDR3 protein. The sample has roughly 57,000 distinct CDR3 sequences; 60% to 85% are singletons. Sequenced sample: liver tumor tissue from sampling region 2. Subset given: tumor region T2, inferior pole. The origin of the receptors is a man aged 35-49 years with primary liver carcinoma and hepatitis B virus infection.

A remark on this clonotype: Sequence at one end of the junction differs from germline and may be a read error. This sequence joins TRBV11-2 and TRBJ2-3, with D uncertain. Germline V gene lookup returns CDR1 SGHAT and CDR2 FQNNGV. The CDR3 has 13 residues. The CDR3 bases are TGTGCCAGCAGAAAACCCGGGTCGGATACGCAGTACTTT. It encodes CASRKPGSDTQYF.

The chain couples TRBV10-1 to TRBJ2-7; unclear D gene. Trimming pared 3 bases from V and 4 bases from J, leaving 13 bases between. The CDR3 runs 14 residues. CDR1 WNHNN and CDR2 SYGVQD come from the germline V gene (reference sequence). The CDR3 DNA sequence: TGCGCCAGCAGTGAACCGGTAAGACAATACGAGCAGTACTTC. This codes for CASSEPVRQYEQYF.

A note on this clonotype: The conserved phenylalanine or tryptophan normally closing the CDR3 is absent here, so this likely arose from a read error. The DNA is left out, because the CDR3 cannot be placed on it with certainty; the CDR3 is given as TCRdb lists it. The chain has TRBV11-2 and TRBJ2-7. The germline V gene encodes CDR1 SGHAT and CDR2 FQNNGV. The CDR3 has 14 amino acids, counting both end residues. This CDR3 reads CGSTLTDGAYEQYL.

This clonotype was seen once. V gene TRBV5-1 combines with J gene TRBJ2-2; a possible D gene is TRBD2 (5 bases). From germline, CDR1 is SGHRS and CDR2 YFSETQ. Trimming removed 4 bases from V and 5 bases from J, with 18 bases in between. CDR3 size: 16 residues. CDR3 amino acids: CASSPTGKAITGELFF. The CDR3, as DNA: TGCGCCAGCAGCCCCACGGGGAAGGCCATTACCGGGGAGCTGTTTTTT.

V gene TRBV6-5 combines with J gene TRBJ2-1; D perhaps matches TRBD1 (7 bases). This CDR3 has 16 residues. The V gene lost 9 bases and the J gene lost 9 bases, with 27 bases spanning the gap. The germline V gene encodes CDR1 MNHEY and CDR2 SVGAGI. CDR3 bases: TGTGCCAGTAGGACTAAAGGGGGCCCGATTCGCGGTGAGCAGTTCTTC. Translating gives CASRTKGGPIRGEQFF.

A single count supports this clonotype. A junction boundary mismatches the germline segment, possibly from a read error. The chain combines TRBV5-5 with TRBJ2-2; D is undetermined. The length of the CDR3 is 17 residues. Per the germline V gene, CDR1 is SGHKS and CDR2 is YYEKEE (reference sequence). DNA of the CDR3: TGTTCCAGCAGCCCATTGGTGGGAAGCGCGAACACCGGGGAGCTGTTTTTT. As protein: CSSSPLVGSANTGELFF.

A note on this clonotype: The CDR3 end shows no conserved phenylalanine or tryptophan, and so a read error is likely. This chain joins TRBV6-6 and TRBJ1-1, with 8 bases identical to TRBD1. The junction had 5 bases not matched to a gene; V was cut back by 6 bases and J by 5 bases. Germline V CDR1 and CDR2: MNHNY, SVGAGI (reference sequence). This CDR3 contains 13 residues. CDR3 loop: CASSTGGSTEAFV. The DNA for the CDR3 is TGTGCCAGCAGCACAGGGGGGTCTACTGAAGCTTTCGTT.

The V and J genes are TRBV6-5 and TRBJ2-2, with TRBD2 matching over 7 bases. This CDR3 contains 15 residues. The J segment lost 9 bases and the V segment lost 6 bases, leaving 13 bases of the junction unmatched. In germline, CDR1 is MNHEY, CDR2 SVGAGI. Written as DNA, the CDR3 is TGTGCCAGCAGGTTAACTAGCGTACACACTAGGGAGCTGTTTTTT. Translation: CASRLTSVHTRELFF.

The sample holds many counts of this clonotype. This sequence joins TRBV6-6 and TRBJ2-7, with D hard to call. This CDR3 contains 17 residues. V was pared by 0 bases and J by 5 bases, with 20 bases between. Germline V CDR1 and CDR2: MNHNY, SVGAGI (reference sequence). The CDR3 nucleotides are TGTGCCAGCAGTTACTCGAATCGACTTTCCCGTACCCACGAGCAGTACTTC. Amino acids: CASSYSNRLSRTHEQYF.

A remark on this clonotype: A read error may be the cause here, since a much bigger clone is one base away. The rearrangement joins TRBV11-3 to TRBJ2-3; 10 positions agree with TRBD2. Germline V gene sequence: CDR1 SGHNT, CDR2 YENEEA. The CDR3 consists of 15 residues. DNA of the CDR3: TGTGCCAGCAACTTTAGCGGGAGGCGGACAGATACGCTGTATTTT. As protein: CASNFSGRRTDTLYF.

On this clonotype: An end of the junction does not agree with germline; a read error may underlie this. This chain connects TRBV11-2 to TRBJ2-7; D remains ambiguous. Germline CDR1 reads SGHAT; CDR2 reads FQNNGV. The CDR3 runs 15 residues. The DNA for the CDR3 is TGCGCCAGCAGCTTTATGGCGAATCGTGTCTACGACCAGTACTTC. As protein: CASSFMANRVYDQYF.

In regard to this clonotype: Sequence at one end of the junction differs from germline and may be a read error. V gene TRBV28 combines with J gene TRBJ2-3; D may correspond to TRBD1 or TRBD2 (6 bases each). Germline CDR1 and CDR2: MDHEN and SYDVKM. This CDR3 is built from 14 residues. CDR3 nucleotides: TGTGCCAACAGTCGGGGGCAGTCCACAGATACGCAGTATTTT. This codes for CANSRGQSTDTQYF.

Note on this clonotype: At one of its ends the junction is not consistent with the germline gene, which may arise from a read error. This rearrangement joins TRBV4-1 to TRBJ1-2; 8 bases align to TRBD1. Per the germline V gene, CDR1 is MGHRA and CDR2 is YSYEKL. The CDR3 extends over 14 amino acids. The DNA of the CDR3 is TGCGCCAGCAGCCAGAGGGACAGGAACTATGGCTACAACTTC. It encodes CASSQRDRNYGYNF.

Details on this clonotype: The junction departs from the called germline gene at one end, perhaps through a read error. This chain links TRBV5-4 with TRBJ2-3; 7 nucleotides line up with TRBD2. Per the germline V gene, CDR1 is SGHNT and CDR2 is YYREEE (reference sequence). The CDR3 sequence is 17 residues long. CDR3 sequence (DNA): TGTGCTAGCGGCCCCGAGATTGTCCCAGCGGGATCAGATACCCAGTATTTT. This encodes CASGPEIVPAGSDTQYF.

This chain joins TRBV6-2 or TRBV6-3 and TRBJ1-5; D remains ambiguous. The CDR3 has 14 residues. V lost 9 bases to trimming and J lost 7 bases, with 19 bases between them. From germline, CDR1 is MNHEY and CDR2 SVGEGT. CDR3 sequence: CASGYSVVRQPQHF. The CDR3 DNA is TGTGCCAGTGGTTACTCGGTAGTACGACAGCCCCAGCATTTT.

The rearrangement joins TRBV24-1 to TRBJ2-5; a possible D gene is TRBD2 (5 bases). From germline, CDR1 is KGHDR and CDR2 SFDVKD. The length of the CDR3 is 12 residues. Trimming removed 4 bases from V and 5 bases from J, with 7 bases in between. The CDR3 region is CATSDPGETQYF. The CDR3 DNA sequence: TGTGCCACCAGTGACCCGGGGGAGACCCAGTACTTC.

As concerns this clonotype: With a much larger clone just one base away, this may be a read error. This chain links TRBV7-9 with TRBJ1-2, with TRBD1 as a possible D gene (5 bases). Germline V gives CDR1 SEHNR, CDR2 FQNEAQ (reference sequence). Trimming cost V 1 base and J 12 bases, with 15 bases left between them. The CDR3 loop spans 13 amino acids. This CDR3 is CASSLGIERGHTF. The CDR3 DNA sequence: TGTGCCAGCAGCTTAGGTATCGAAAGGGGCCACACCTTC.

This clonotype was counted ten times or more. V gene TRBV11-2 combines with J gene TRBJ2-3, with D perhaps matching TRBD2 (6 bases). V shed 2 bases and J shed 6 bases, with 18 bases lying between them. The germline V gene has CDR1 SGHAT and CDR2 FQNNGV. The CDR3 length is 16 residues. In DNA form, the CDR3 reads TGTGCCAGCAGCTTATTGGTAGCGGATCCTCGGGATACGCAGTATTTT. Translation: CASSLLVADPRDTQYF.

As regards this clonotype: A read error is likely, as this CDR3 ends without the conserved phenylalanine or tryptophan. The V and J genes are TRBV4-1 and TRBJ1-1; D gene uncertain. CDR1 is MGHRA and CDR2 is YSYEKL in the germline V gene. The CDR3 totals 12 residues. The CDR3 DNA follows: TGCGCCTGCAGAGGGCTGGGGACTGAAGCTTTCTAT. Its translation is CACRGLGTEAFY.

In its sample, this clonotype was seen many times. This CDR3 is CASSLQGAQYF. CDR3 DNA: TGTGCCAGCAGTTTGCAGGGTGCGCAGTATTTT. The J gene is TRBJ2-3, the V gene TRBV12-3 or TRBV12-4; maybe TRBD1 (5 bases). The CDR3 consists of 11 residues. Trimming shortened V by 3 bases and J by 10 bases, and 8 bases separated the two germline ends.

Regarding this clonotype: This sequence may be a read error, since a much larger clone differs from it by one base. The chain is built from TRBV19 and TRBJ1-5; D ambiguous. This CDR3 is 13 amino acids long. Germline values: CDR1 LNHDA, CDR2 SQIVND (reference sequence). The V end lost 5 bases, the J end lost 5 bases, and 10 bases lay between the germline ends. CDR3 sequence: CASSSVFDQPQHF. CDR3 coding DNA: TGTGCCAGTAGTTCTGTGTTCGATCAGCCCCAGCATTTT.

As to this clonotype: At one end, the junction sequence differs from germline, possibly due to a read error. This sequence joins TRBV4-2 and TRBJ2-3, with unresolved D. The CDR3 has 14 amino acids. Germline CDR1 reads LGHNA; CDR2 reads YNFKEQ. In DNA, the CDR3 is TGTGCCAGCAGCCAAGATTTAAGGCCGGATATGCAGTATTTT. Translation: CASSQDLRPDMQYF.

Comment on this clonotype: At one end, the junction sequence differs from germline, possibly due to a read error. The genes are TRBV18 and TRBJ2-2, with 8 bases aligning to TRBD2. The CDR3 is made up of 16 amino acids. Per germline, CDR1 KGHSH and CDR2 LQKENI. CDR3 amino acids: CASSSRVTGGPGKLFF. The CDR3 region has the DNA TGTGCCAGCTCATCGCGAGTGACGGGAGGGCCCGGGAAGCTGTTTTTT.

Note on this clonotype: The CDR3 does not close with the conserved phenylalanine or tryptophan, likely indicating a read error. The rearrangement uses TRBV4-1 and TRBJ1-2; TRBD1 agrees at 7 bases. This CDR3 is 14 amino acids long. The trim removed 1 base at V and 3 bases at J, leaving 2 bases unmatched. The germline V gene has CDR1 MGHRA and CDR2 YSYEKL. The CDR3 nucleotides are TGCGCCAGCAGCCAAGGGGACAGATACTATGGCTACACCCTC. This gives the protein CASSQGDRYYGYTL.

This sequence joins TRBV11-3 and TRBJ1-1; no firm D call. Trimming removed 5 bases at V and 0 bases at J, with 10 bases between. CDR1 is SGHNT and CDR2 is YENEEA in the germline V gene. The CDR3 length is 14 residues. In nucleotides, the CDR3 is TGTGCCAGCAGCCAGGACGGCTTGAACACTGAAGCTTTCTTT. Amino acids: CASSQDGLNTEAFF.

With regard to this clonotype: A junction end diverges from the germline sequence, so it may reflect a read error. This chain links TRBV19 with TRBJ2-7; 7 nucleotides agree with TRBD2. The germline V gene has CDR1 LNHDA and CDR2 SQIVND (reference sequence). This CDR3 comprises 14 residues. The chain's CDR3 is CASVTGGGNYEPYF. CDR3 nucleotide sequence: TGTGCCAGCGTGACGGGAGGAGGTAATTACGAGCCGTACTTC.

A remark on this clonotype: Mismatch with germline at one junction end may stem from a read error. Written as DNA, the CDR3 is TGTGCCAGCAGTCTCGGGCAACGCCCAATAAGCACAGATATGCAGTATTTT. It is translated as CASSLGQRPISTDMQYF. V usage is TRBV11-2 and J usage is TRBJ2-3, with D unresolved. The CDR3 contains 17 residues. Germline assignment: CDR1 SGHAT and CDR2 FQNNGV.

Note on this clonotype: The conserved phenylalanine or tryptophan is not found at the CDR3 terminus, so this likely reflects a read error. The V gene is TRBV11-2, the J gene TRBJ1-1; the D is unclear. V lost 1 base to trimming and J lost 3 bases, with 6 bases between them. Germline V gene sequence: CDR1 SGHAT, CDR2 FQNNGV. There are 13 residues in the CDR3. The CDR3: CASSLVVYTEAFY. The CDR3 DNA reads as TGTGCCAGCAGCTTAGTAGTTTACACTGAAGCTTTCTAT.

This CDR3 reads CASSQHSDPFCVYTF. CDR3 DNA: TGCGCCAGCAGCCAACATTCGGACCCTTTCTGTGTCTACACCTTC. The J gene is TRBJ1-2, the V gene TRBV4-1; D not certain. The CDR3 length is 15 residues. Germline CDR1 MGHRA, CDR2 YSYEKL. Trimming removed 2 bases from V and 10 bases from J, with 20 bases in between.

As regards this clonotype: The CDR3 does not end in the conserved phenylalanine or tryptophan, so this is likely a read error. The rearrangement uses TRBV11-1 and TRBJ2-3; 7 bases match TRBD2. The germline V gene encodes CDR1 SGHAT and CDR2 FQDESV (reference sequence). The CDR3 covers 15 residues. The chain's CDR3 is CAGSEGGGSTDTQYY. As DNA, the CDR3 is TGTGCCGGCAGCGAAGGCGGGGGTTCGACAGATACGCAGTATTAT.